This entry lists 27 T cell receptor beta chains sequenced from one sample in a study of T cell repertoires in cytomegalovirus infection. Their cognate antigens are unknown. TCRdb reanalysed the reads using MiXCR and keeps one entry per CDR3 protein. Of about 740,000 distinct CDR3 sequences listed, 33% were seen once; the top ten hold around a sixth. Specimen: cultured PBMCs, collected from culture after CMV antigen stimulation. These receptor sequences come from a human donor in good health (CMV status not recorded). Some clones in this sample may be carry-over from other donors' samples.

This chain joins TRBV20-1 and TRBJ2-1; TRBD2 agrees at 13 bases. Trimming cost V 0 bases and J 7 bases; bases outside gene matches: 3. The CDR3 has 15 residues. Germline values: CDR1 DFQATT, CDR2 SNEGSKA (reference sequence). The CDR3 DNA follows: TGCAGTGCTAGAGACTGGACTAGCGGGAGAAATGAGCAGTTCTTC. It codes for CSARDWTSGRNEQFF.

The V gene is TRBV12-3 or TRBV12-4, the J gene TRBJ1-1; 9 bases align to TRBD1. The CDR3 runs 14 residues. V was clipped by 2 bases and J by 4 bases; unmatched bases: 2. The CDR3 DNA is TGTGCCAGCAGTTTATCGGGACAGGGCACTGAAGCTTTCTTT. Its protein is CASSLSGQGTEAFF.

V usage is TRBV6-2 or TRBV6-3 and J usage is TRBJ1-1; 11 bases map to TRBD1. V lost 4 bases and J lost 4; bases outside the gene matches: 5. The CDR3 covers 15 residues. In germline, CDR1 is MNHEY, CDR2 SVGEGT. The CDR3 here is CASSWSGTGGTEAFF. The DNA of the CDR3 is TGTGCCAGCAGTTGGTCCGGGACAGGGGGCACTGAAGCTTTCTTT.

This chain joins TRBV20-1 and TRBJ1-1, with D maybe TRBD1 (6 bases). The germline CDR1 and CDR2 sequences are DFQATT and SNEGSKA (reference sequence). The CDR3 spans 14 residues. V was clipped by 3 bases and J by 7 bases, with 18 bases between them. The CDR3 here is CSASRQGKGGEAFF. In DNA, the CDR3 is TGCAGTGCTAGTCGGCAGGGCAAAGGGGGTGAAGCTTTCTTT.

V is TRBV7-9 and J is TRBJ2-3, with 8 positions matching TRBD1. The germline CDR1 and CDR2 sequences are SEHNR and FQNEAQ (reference sequence). The CDR3 length is 16 residues. Trimming cost V 5 bases and J 1 base; bases outside gene matches: 8. CDR3 residues: CASSPKSQGGTDTQYF. DNA for the CDR3: TGTGCCAGCAGCCCAAAGTCACAGGGGGGCACAGATACGCAGTATTTT.

In its sample, this clonotype was seen a few times. The genes are TRBV20-1 and TRBJ1-2; D is unresolved. CDR3 length: 13 residues. Trimming pared 0 bases from V and 2 bases from J, leaving 7 bases between. Germline lookup yields CDR1 DFQATT and CDR2 SNEGSKA (reference sequence). The DNA for the CDR3 is TGCAGTGCTAGAGATGGCCAGAACTATGGCTACACCTTC. Its protein product is CSARDGQNYGYTF.

This chain joins TRBV28 and TRBJ1-2, with TRBD1 matching 7 bases. The CDR3 is made up of 15 amino acids. Germline CDR1 MDHEN, CDR2 SYDVKM. Trimming removed 4 bases from V and 2 bases from J; junction bases left unmatched: 7. Written as DNA, the CDR3 is TGTGCCAGCAGTTCCCTCCCAGGGGGAAACTATGGCTACACCTTC. Translated: CASSSLPGGNYGYTF.

The chain is built from TRBV6-6 and TRBJ2-7; TRBD1 or TRBD2 may be the D gene (5 bases each). Germline V lookup: CDR1 MNHNY, CDR2 SVGAGI (reference sequence). V dropped 6 bases and J dropped 2 bases, with 20 bases sitting between them. The CDR3 loop spans 16 amino acids. Here the CDR3 reads CASRIQGRDPAYEQYF. The CDR3 region has the DNA TGTGCCAGCAGGATCCAGGGCCGGGACCCTGCCTACGAGCAGTACTTC.

V usage is TRBV2 and J usage is TRBJ1-6, with TRBD1 matching over 9 bases. With V trimmed by 0 bases and J by 8 bases, 5 bases remained unmatched. CDR1 and CDR2 from the germline V gene are SNHLY and FYNNEI. This CDR3 is built from 16 residues. CDR3 sequence reads: CASSEAWTGAYSPLHF. The CDR3 coding sequence is TGTGCCAGCAGTGAAGCGTGGACAGGGGCCTATTCACCCCTCCACTTT.

The genes are TRBV3-1 and TRBJ1-1; unclear D gene. The germline V and J ends were trimmed by 7 bases and 8 bases, with 11 bases remaining between them. CDR1 and CDR2 (germline): LGHDT, YNNKEL (reference sequence). The CDR3 extends over 11 amino acids. The CDR3 sequence: CASTSAQEAFF. The DNA of the CDR3 is TGTGCCAGCACCTCCGCCCAGGAAGCTTTCTTT.

The chain joins TRBV27 to TRBJ2-7, with 7 nucleotides matching TRBD2. Trimming removed 6 bases from V and 4 bases from J; junction bases left unmatched: 12. Germline V gene data show CDR1 as MNHEY and CDR2 as SMNVEV (reference sequence). The CDR3 length is 15 residues. CDR3 residues: CASRREGTGGYEQYF. CDR3 DNA sequence: TGTGCCAGCAGGAGGGAGGGGACGGGTGGATACGAGCAGTACTTC.

Only a few counts were recorded for this clonotype. This rearrangement joins TRBV7-8 to TRBJ2-7; 7 bases fit TRBD1. The V and J ends lost 10 bases and 6 bases, in that order; junction bases with no gene match: 12. Germline V lookup: CDR1 SGHVS, CDR2 FQNEAQ. CDR3 length equals 13 residues. CDR3 in amino acids: CANSMGTASEQYF. The CDR3 coding sequence is TGTGCCAACAGTATGGGGACAGCCTCCGAGCAGTACTTC. The full variable domain, rest sourced from reference TRBV7-8 and TRBJ2-7, is GAGVSQSPRYKVAKRGQDVALRCDPISGHVSLFWYQQALGQGPEFLTYFQNEAQLDKSGLPSDRFFAERPEGSVSTLKIQRTQQEDSAVYLCANSMGTASEQYFGPGTRLTVT.

This clonotype was counted between two and nine times. V gene TRBV12-3 or TRBV12-4 combines with J gene TRBJ1-1, with D uncertain. The CDR3 has 12 amino acids. V lost 3 bases and J 12 bases, leaving 14 bases between the germline ends. CDR3 residues: CASSFGRGMTFF. CDR3 sequence (DNA): TGTGCCAGCAGTTTTGGCAGAGGAATGACTTTCTTT.

V and J are TRBV20-1 and TRBJ1-1; D is ambiguous. Germline CDR1 and CDR2: DFQATT and SNEGSKA (reference sequence). The V gene lost 0 bases and the J gene lost 1 base, with 9 bases spanning the gap. The CDR3 is made up of 14 amino acids. DNA of the CDR3: TGCAGTGCTAGAGAGGTGACGGGGAACACTGAAGCTTTCTTT. It yields the protein CSAREVTGNTEAFF.

This clonotype was counted a few times. The rearrangement links TRBV7-8 to TRBJ2-7, with 8 bases identical to TRBD2. The CDR3 runs 14 residues. The junction had 4 bases not matched to a gene; V was cut back by 1 base and J by 5 bases. Germline CDR1 reads SGHVS; CDR2 reads FQNEAQ. In DNA, the CDR3 is TGTGCCAGCAGCTTAGAAGCGGGGGCAAACGAGCAGTACTTC. Amino acid sequence: CASSLEAGANEQYF.

This clonotype occurred once. Just one base apart from a much larger clone, this may be a read error. This chain links TRBV7-2 with TRBJ2-6; the D is unclear. Germline V gene data show CDR1 as SGHTA and CDR2 as FQGNSA. Trimming removed 3 bases at V and 8 bases at J, with 20 bases between. The CDR3 runs to 17 residues. The DNA of the CDR3 is TGTGCCAGCAGCTTCCGGGCGCCGCTCTTAGGGACCAACGTCCTGACTTTC. It specifies CASSFRAPLLGTNVLTF.

The chain links TRBV7-2 to TRBJ2-7, with D maybe TRBD2 (5 bases). From germline, CDR1 is SGHTA and CDR2 FQGNSA. CDR3 length equals 14 residues. V lost 5 bases and J 4 bases, leaving 15 bases between the germline ends. The CDR3 spells CASSLEGMSYEQYF. In DNA, the CDR3 is TGTGCCAGCAGCCTAGAGGGAATGTCGTACGAGCAGTACTTC.

This rearrangement joins TRBV7-9 to TRBJ2-7; 8 bases are a match to TRBD1. This CDR3 has 22 amino acids. After removal of 3 bases from V and 0 bases from J, the junction contained 25 bases not matched to a gene. Germline CDR1 is SEHNR and CDR2 is FQNEAQ (reference sequence). The CDR3 region is CASSLPPLGRGRVHESSYEQYF. DNA of the CDR3: TGTGCCAGCAGCTTGCCCCCCTTGGGCAGGGGGCGCGTCCACGAAAGCTCCTACGAGCAGTACTTC.

This clonotype has just a few counts. V is TRBV6-1 and J is TRBJ2-1, with TRBD2 identical over 7 bases. With V trimmed by 4 bases and J by 2 bases, 5 bases remained unmatched. Germline CDR1 MNHNS, CDR2 SASEGT. CDR3 size: 15 residues. CDR3 DNA sequence: TGTGCCAGCAGTGTCATAGCGGGCCCCTACAATGAGCAGTTCTTC. This sequence encodes CASSVIAGPYNEQFF.

The chain combines TRBV20-1 with TRBJ2-7; TRBD2 might be the D (6 bases). V lost 1 base, J lost 0 bases, and 7 bases lay in between. The CDR3 sequence is 13 residues long. Germline CDR1 is DFQATT and CDR2 is SNEGSKA (reference sequence). CDR3 nucleotide sequence: TGCAGTGCTAGAGTGGAGGGCTCCTACGAGCAGTACTTC. This sequence encodes CSARVEGSYEQYF.

In this sample, this clonotype turned up many times. The chain uses TRBV7-8 and TRBJ2-5, with 13 bases that match TRBD2. Germline assignment: CDR1 SGHVS and CDR2 FQNEAQ. The trim removed 3 bases at V and 6 bases at J, leaving 4 bases unmatched. This CDR3 spans 15 amino acids. DNA of the CDR3: TGTGCCAGCAGCTTCGGACTAGCGGGGGTGAAGACCCAGTACTTC. Protein sequence: CASSFGLAGVKTQYF. Variable domain in full (rest from reference TRBV7-8 and TRBJ2-5): GAGVSQSPRYKVAKRGQDVALRCDPISGHVSLFWYQQALGQGPEFLTYFQNEAQLDKSGLPSDRFFAERPEGSVSTLKIQRTQQEDSAVYLCASSFGLAGVKTQYFGPGTRLLVL.

The chain combines TRBV7-9 with TRBJ2-1; D gene uncertain. This CDR3 is 14 amino acids long. Germline-derived CDR1 and CDR2 are SEHNR and FQNEAQ (reference sequence). The V end was cut by 4 bases, the J end by 5 bases, with 12 bases between. DNA of the CDR3: TGTGCCAGCAGCTCCGGAGTCTATAACAATGAGCAGTTCTTC. Translation gives CASSSGVYNNEQFF. The full variable domain, in which reference TRBV7-9 and TRBJ2-1 provide the parts outside the CDR3, is DTGVSQNPRHKITKRGQNVTFRCDPISEHNRLYWYRQTLGQGPEFLTYFQNEAQLEKSRLLSDRFSAERPKGSFSTLEIQRTEQGDSAMYLCASSSGVYNNEQFFGPGTRLTVL.

The chain recombines TRBV5-1 with TRBJ1-1; D is ambiguous. Trimming shortened V by 4 bases and J by 4 bases, and 14 bases separated the two germline ends. The CDR3 runs 14 residues. CDR1 is SGHRS and CDR2 is YFSETQ in the germline V gene. The CDR3 spells CASSPSLRPTEAFF. CDR3 nucleotide sequence: TGCGCCAGCAGCCCTTCCTTGAGGCCCACTGAAGCTTTCTTT.

As regards this clonotype: A junction boundary mismatches the germline segment, possibly from a read error. This sequence joins TRBV4-3 and TRBJ2-7; no reliable D call. Germline V gene data show CDR1 as LGHNA and CDR2 as YSLEER. The CDR3 runs 12 residues. The CDR3 here is CASSLLSHEQYF. CDR3 nucleotides: TGCGCCAGCAGCCTCCTCTCCCACGAGCAGTACTTC.

This clonotype was seen at least ten times. The chain employs TRBV6-2 or TRBV6-3 and TRBJ2-3; D is unclear. V shed 5 bases and J shed 11 bases, with 11 bases lying between them. The germline gives CDR1 MNHEY, CDR2 SVGEGT. The CDR3 length is 11 residues. In DNA form, the CDR3 reads TGTGCCAGCAGTACCCCGTTTCGGCAGTATTTT. Translation: CASSTPFRQYF.

This clonotype was seen a few times. The chain employs TRBV11-2 and TRBJ1-3; no clear D. The ends were cut back, 1 base at V and 8 bases at J, with 6 bases in the middle. The CDR3 sequence is 12 residues long. Germline V gene sequence: CDR1 SGHAT, CDR2 FQNNGV. CDR3: CASSLVRDTIYF. Here the CDR3 DNA reads TGTGCCAGCAGCTTAGTTCGGGACACCATATATTTT.

This clonotype has more than one count but fewer than ten. The chain couples TRBV27 to TRBJ2-5, with 10 bases identical to TRBD1. Looked up from germline, CDR1 is MNHEY and CDR2 is SMNVEV (reference sequence). The CDR3 runs 14 residues. V shed 3 bases and J 4 bases; nucleotides not matched to a gene: 2. The CDR3 DNA sequence: TGTGCCAGCAGTTTCGGGGACAGGGGAGAGACCCAGTACTTC. This gives the protein CASSFGDRGETQYF.